This TCR beta chain was observed in a study of blood T cell repertoires in COVID-19. Study-level background: Spain, Italy and the United States supplied samples that represented acute and convalescent COVID-19. PBMCs, B-cell-depleted T cells, or T cells provided the cDNA or gDNA that made up the material.

Original methodology: Amplifying reference gene primers gave estimates of nucleated cell counts. Generated by immunoSEQ multiplex PCR, the TCRdb table keeps only in-frame clones and is missing some. V, J and clone size reflect that table, while D and trimming were determined from the DNA. The profile covers a few hundred thousand clones, with more than 75% appearing a single time and about 6% taken by the ten largest. V was trimmed by 2 bases and J by 5 bases, leaving 10 bases between them. This CDR3 has 13 amino acids. From germline, CDR1 is SQVTM and CDR2 ANQGSEA. This clonotype originated in a man aged 55-75 years who had recovered from COVID-19. J is TRBJ2-1 and V is TRBV29-1, with D maybe TRBD2 (6 bases). Input material: peripheral blood. The CDR3 DNA reads as TGCAGCGTTGAAAAGACTAGGAACAATGAGCAGTTCTTC. Residues: CSVEKTRNNEQFF.